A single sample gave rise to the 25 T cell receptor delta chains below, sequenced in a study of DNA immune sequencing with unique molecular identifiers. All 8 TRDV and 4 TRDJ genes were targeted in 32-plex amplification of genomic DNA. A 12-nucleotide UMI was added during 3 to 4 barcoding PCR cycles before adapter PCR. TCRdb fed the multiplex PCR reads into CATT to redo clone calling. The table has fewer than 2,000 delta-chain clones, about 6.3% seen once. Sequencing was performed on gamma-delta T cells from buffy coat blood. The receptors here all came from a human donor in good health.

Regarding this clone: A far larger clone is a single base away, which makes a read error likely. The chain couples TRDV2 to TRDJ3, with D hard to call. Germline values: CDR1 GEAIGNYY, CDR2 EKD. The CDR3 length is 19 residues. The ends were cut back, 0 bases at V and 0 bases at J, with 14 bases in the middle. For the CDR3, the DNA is TGTGCCTGTGACACCGTTGGGTATACTGACTCCTGGGACACCCGACAGATGTTTTTC. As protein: CACDTVGYTDSWDTRQMFF.

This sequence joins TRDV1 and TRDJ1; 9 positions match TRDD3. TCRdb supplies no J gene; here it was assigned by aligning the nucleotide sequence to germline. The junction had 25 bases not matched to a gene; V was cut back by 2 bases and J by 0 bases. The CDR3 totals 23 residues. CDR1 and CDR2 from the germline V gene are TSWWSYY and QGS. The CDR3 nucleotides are TGTGCTCTTGGGGAATTTAAGTCCCCCGGATTACTGGGGGACCCGCCGAACACCGATAAACTCATCTTT. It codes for CALGEFKSPGLLGDPPNTDKLIF.

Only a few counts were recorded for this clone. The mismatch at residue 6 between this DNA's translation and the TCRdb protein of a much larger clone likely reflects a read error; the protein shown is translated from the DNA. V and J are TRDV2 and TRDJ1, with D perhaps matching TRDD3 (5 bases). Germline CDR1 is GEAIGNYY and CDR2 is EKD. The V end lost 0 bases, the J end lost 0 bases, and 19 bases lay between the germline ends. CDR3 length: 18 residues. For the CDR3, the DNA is TGTGCCTGTGACACCGTGGAGGTAAGGGGACCGTACACCGATAAACTCATCTTT. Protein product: CACDTVEVRGPYTDKLIF.

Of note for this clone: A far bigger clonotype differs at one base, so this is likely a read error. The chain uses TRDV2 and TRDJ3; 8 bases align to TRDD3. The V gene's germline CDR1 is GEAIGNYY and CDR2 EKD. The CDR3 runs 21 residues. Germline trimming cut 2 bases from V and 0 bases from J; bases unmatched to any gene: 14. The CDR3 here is CACDSVLRDTSGSWDTRQMFF. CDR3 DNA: TGTGCCTGTGACAGCGTACTGAGGGATACGTCCGGCTCCTGGGACACCCGACAGATGTTTTTC.

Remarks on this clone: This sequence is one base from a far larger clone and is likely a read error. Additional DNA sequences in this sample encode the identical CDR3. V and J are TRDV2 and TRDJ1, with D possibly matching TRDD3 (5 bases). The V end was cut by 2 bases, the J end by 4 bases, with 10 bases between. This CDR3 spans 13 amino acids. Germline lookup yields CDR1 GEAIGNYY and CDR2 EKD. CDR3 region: CACDNLGDDKLIF. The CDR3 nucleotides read TGTGCCTGTGACAACCTAGGGGACGATAAACTCATCTTT.

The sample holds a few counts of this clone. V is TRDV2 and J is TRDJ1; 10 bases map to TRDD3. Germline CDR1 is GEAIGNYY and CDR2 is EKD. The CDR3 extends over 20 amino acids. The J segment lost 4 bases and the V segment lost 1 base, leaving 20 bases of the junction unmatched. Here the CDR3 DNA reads TGTGCCTGTGACACTGTTCTTCGTACTGGGGGATTAGTTCCGGGCGATAAACTCATCTTT. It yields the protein CACDTVLRTGGLVPGDKLIF.

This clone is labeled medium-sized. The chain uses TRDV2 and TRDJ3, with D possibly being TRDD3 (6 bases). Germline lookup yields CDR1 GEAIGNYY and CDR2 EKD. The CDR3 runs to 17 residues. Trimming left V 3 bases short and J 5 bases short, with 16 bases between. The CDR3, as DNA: TGTGCCTGTGACCTGACGGGGGAATTCAGGGACACCCGACAGATGTTTTTC. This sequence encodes CACDLTGEFRDTRQMFF.

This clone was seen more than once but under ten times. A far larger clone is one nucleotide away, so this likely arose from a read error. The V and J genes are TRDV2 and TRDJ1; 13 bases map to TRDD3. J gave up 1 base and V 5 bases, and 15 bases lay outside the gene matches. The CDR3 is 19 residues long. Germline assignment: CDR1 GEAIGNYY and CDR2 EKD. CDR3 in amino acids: CACGTLLGDTLEATDKLIF. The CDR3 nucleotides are TGTGCCTGTGGCACTCTACTGGGGGATACGCTGGAAGCCACCGATAAACTCATCTTT.

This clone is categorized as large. The CDR3 region has the DNA TGTGCCTGTGACACCGTCCTACGGAGTACTGGAATTCCCGATAAACTCATCTTT. Translation: CACDTVLRSTGIPDKLIF. The chain is built from TRDV2 and TRDJ1, with TRDD2 as a possible D gene (6 bases). Germline CDR1 GEAIGNYY, CDR2 EKD. This CDR3 contains 18 residues. V lost 0 bases to trimming and J lost 3 bases, with 22 bases between them.

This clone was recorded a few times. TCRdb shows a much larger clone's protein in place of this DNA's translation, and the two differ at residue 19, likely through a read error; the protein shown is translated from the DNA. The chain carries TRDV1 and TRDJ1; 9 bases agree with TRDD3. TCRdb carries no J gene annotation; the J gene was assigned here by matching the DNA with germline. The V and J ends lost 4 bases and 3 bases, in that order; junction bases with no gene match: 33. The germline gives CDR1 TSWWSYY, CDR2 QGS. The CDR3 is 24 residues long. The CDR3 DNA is TGTGCTCTTGGGGTGTCCCCCCTTGGCCCTGGGGATACGAGTACCCCTCCGTACTCCGATAAACTCATCTTT. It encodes CALGVSPLGPGDTSTPPYSDKLIF.

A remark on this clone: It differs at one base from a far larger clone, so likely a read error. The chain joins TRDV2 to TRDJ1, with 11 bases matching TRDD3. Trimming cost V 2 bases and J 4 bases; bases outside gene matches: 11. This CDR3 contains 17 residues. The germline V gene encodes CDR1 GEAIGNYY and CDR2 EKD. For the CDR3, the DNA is TGTGCCTGTGACAAGGTATCCTTTGGGGGATACGACGATAAACTCATCTTT. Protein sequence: CACDKVSFGGYDDKLIF.

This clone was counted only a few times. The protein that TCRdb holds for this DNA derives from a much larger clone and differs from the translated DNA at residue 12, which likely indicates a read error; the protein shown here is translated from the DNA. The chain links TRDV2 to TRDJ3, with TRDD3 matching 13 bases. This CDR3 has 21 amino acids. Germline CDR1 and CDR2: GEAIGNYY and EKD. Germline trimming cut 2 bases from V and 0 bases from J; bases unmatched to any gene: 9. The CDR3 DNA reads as TGTGCCTGTGACAGCGTACTGGGGGATACGTCCTGCTCCTGGGACACCCGACAGATGTTTTTC. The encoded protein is CACDSVLGDTSCSWDTRQMFF.

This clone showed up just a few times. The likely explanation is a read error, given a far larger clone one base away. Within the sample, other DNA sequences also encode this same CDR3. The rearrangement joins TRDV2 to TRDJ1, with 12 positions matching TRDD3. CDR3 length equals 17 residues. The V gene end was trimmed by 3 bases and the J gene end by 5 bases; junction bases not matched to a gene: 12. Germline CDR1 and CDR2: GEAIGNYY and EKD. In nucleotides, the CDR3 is TGTGCCTGTGACCCACTGGGGGATACAATCTCCACTGATAAACTCATCTTT. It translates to CACDPLGDTISTDKLIF.

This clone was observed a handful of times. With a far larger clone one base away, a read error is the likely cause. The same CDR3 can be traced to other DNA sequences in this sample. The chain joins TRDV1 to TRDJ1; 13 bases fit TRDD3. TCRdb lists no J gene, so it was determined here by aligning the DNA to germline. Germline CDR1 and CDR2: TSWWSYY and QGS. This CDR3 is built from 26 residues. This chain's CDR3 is CALGESAPYHPPHWGIRGIPLDKLIF. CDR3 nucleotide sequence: TGTGCACTTGGGGAATCGGCCCCCTACCACCCCCCTCACTGGGGGATACGCGGCATACCTCTCGATAAACTCATCTTT.

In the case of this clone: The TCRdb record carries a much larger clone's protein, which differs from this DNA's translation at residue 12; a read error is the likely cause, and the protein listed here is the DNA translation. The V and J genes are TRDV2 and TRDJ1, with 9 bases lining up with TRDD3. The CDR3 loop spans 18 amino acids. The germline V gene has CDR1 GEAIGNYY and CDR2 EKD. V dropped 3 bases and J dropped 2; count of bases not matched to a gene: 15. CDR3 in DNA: TGTGCCTGTGACTCCATCTCGAGTACTGGGGGAATGACCGATAAACTCATCTTT. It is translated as CACDSISSTGGMTDKLIF.

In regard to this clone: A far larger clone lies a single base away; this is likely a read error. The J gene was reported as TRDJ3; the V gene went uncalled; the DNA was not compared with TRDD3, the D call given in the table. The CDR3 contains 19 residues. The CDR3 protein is CACDITGDYRTWDTRQMFF. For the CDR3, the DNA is TGTGCCTGTGACATTACGGGGGACTACCGGACCTGGGACACCCGACAGATGTTTTTC.

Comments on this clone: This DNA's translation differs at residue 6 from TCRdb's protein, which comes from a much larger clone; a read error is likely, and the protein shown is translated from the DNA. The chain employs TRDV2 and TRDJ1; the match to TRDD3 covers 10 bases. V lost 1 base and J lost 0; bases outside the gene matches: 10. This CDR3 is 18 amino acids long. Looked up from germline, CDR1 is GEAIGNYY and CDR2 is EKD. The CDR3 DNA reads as TGTGCCTGTGACACTATACTGGGGGATCTCGACAACACCGATAAACTCATCTTT. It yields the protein CACDTILGDLDNTDKLIF.

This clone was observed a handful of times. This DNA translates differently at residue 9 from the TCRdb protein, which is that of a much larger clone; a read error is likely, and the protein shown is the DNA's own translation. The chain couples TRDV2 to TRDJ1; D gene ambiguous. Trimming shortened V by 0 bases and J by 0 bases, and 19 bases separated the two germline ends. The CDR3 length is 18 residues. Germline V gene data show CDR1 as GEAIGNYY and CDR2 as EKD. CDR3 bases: TGTGCCTGTGACACCGCGGAGGTAAAGGGACCGTACACCGATAAACTCATCTTT. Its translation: CACDTAEVKGPYTDKLIF.

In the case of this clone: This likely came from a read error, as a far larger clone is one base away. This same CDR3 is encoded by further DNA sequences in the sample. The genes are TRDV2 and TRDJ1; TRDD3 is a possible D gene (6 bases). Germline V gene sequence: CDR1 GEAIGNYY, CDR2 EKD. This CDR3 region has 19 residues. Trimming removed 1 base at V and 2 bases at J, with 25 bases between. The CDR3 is CACDTVFLGSVGATDKLIF. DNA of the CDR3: TGTGCCTGTGACACTGTATTCTTGGGGTCGGTGGGGGCTACCGATAAACTCATCTTT.

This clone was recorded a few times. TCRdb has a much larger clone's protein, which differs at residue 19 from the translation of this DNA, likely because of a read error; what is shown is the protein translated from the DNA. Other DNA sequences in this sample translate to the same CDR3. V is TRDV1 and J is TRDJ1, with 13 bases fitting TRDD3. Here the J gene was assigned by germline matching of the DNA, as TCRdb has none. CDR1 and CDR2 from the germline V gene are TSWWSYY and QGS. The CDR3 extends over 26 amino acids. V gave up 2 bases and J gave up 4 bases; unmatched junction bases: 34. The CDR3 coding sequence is TGTGCTCTTGGGGAATCGGCCCCCTACCACCCCCCTCACTGGGGGATACGCGGCTTACCTCTCGATAAACTCATCTTT. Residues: CALGESAPYHPPHWGIRGLPLDKLIF.

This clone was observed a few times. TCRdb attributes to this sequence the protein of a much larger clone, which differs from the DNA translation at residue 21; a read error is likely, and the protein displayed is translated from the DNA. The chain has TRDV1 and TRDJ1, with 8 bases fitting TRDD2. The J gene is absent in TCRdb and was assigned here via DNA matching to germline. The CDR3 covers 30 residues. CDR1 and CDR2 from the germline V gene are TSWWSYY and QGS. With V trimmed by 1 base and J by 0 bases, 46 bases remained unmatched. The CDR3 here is CALGEQGPSPSYPWKGYWGFSPTYTDKLIF. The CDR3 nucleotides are TGTGCTCTTGGGGAACAAGGGCCCTCGCCTTCCTATCCGTGGAAGGGCTATTGGGGGTTCTCGCCCACATACACCGATAAACTCATCTTT.

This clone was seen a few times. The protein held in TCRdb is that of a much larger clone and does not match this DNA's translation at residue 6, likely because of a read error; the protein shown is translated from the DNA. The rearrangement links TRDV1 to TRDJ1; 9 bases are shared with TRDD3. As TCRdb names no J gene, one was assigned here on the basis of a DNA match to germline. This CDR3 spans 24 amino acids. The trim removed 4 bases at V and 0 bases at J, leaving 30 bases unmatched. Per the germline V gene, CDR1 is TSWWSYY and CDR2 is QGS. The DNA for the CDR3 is TGTGCTCTTGGGGTGTGCCCCCTTGGCCCTGGGGATACGAGTACCCCTCCGTACACCGATAAACTCATCTTT. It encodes CALGVCPLGPGDTSTPPYTDKLIF.

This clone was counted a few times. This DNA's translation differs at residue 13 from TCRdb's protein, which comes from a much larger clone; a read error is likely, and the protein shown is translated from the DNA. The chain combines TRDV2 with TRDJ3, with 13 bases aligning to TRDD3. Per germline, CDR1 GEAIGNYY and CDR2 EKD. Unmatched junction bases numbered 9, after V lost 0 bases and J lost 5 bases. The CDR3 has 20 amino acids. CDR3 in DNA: TGTGCCTGTGACACCGTACTGGGGGATACGCAAACCCGGGACACCCGACAGATGTTTTTC. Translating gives CACDTVLGDTQTRDTRQMFF.

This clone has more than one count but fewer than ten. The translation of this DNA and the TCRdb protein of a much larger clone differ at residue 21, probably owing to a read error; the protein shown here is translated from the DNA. Here the CDR3 DNA reads TGTGCTCTTGGGGTGTCCCCCCTTGGCCCTGGGGATACGAGTACCCCTCCGTACACCGATAATCTCATCTTT. It translates to CALGVSPLGPGDTSTPPYTDNLIF. The J gene has no call, while the V gene is TRDV1; the D call TRDD3 from the table was never checked on the DNA. The CDR3 has 24 residues. Germline assignment: CDR1 TSWWSYY and CDR2 QGS.

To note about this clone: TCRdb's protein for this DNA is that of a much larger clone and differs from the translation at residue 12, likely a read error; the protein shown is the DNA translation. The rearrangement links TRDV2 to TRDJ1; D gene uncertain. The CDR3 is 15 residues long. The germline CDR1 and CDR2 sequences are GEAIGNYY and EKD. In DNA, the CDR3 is TGTGCCTGTTTGGTATCCCGTACGAGGGCCGATAGACTCATCTTT. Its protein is CACLVSRTRADRLIF.